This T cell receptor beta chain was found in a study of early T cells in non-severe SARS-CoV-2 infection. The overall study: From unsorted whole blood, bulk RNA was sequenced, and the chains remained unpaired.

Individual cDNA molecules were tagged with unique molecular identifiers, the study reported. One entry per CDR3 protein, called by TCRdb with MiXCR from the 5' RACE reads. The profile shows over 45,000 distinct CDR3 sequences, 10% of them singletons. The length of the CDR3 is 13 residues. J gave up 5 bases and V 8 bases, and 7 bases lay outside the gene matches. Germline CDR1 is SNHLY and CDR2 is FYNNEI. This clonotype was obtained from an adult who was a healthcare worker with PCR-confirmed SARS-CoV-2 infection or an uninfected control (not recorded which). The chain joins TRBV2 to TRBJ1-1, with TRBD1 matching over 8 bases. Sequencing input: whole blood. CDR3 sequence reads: CASVQGARTEAFF. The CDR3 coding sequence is TGTGCCAGCGTTCAGGGGGCGAGAACTGAAGCTTTCTTT.